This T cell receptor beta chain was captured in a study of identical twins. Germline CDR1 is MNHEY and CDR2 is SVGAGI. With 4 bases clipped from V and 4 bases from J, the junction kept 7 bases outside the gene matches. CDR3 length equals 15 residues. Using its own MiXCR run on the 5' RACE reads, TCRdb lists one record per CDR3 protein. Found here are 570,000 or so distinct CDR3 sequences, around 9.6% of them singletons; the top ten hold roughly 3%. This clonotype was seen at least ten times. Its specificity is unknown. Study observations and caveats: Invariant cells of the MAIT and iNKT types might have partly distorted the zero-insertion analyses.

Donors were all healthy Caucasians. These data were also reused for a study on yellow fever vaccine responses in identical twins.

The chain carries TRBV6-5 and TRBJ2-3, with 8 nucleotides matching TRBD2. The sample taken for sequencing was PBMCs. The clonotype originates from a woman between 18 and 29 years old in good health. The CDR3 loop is CASSLSSGGSDTQYF. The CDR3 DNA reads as TGTGCCAGCAGTTTATCCAGCGGGGGATCAGATACGCAGTATTTT.